The 2 T cell receptor beta chains below were found in one sample sequenced in a study of blood T cell repertoires in COVID-19. Sequenced by immunoSEQ multiplex PCR; TCRdb stores in-frame clones only, minus some. The sample contains a few hundred thousand clones, 80% to 90% of which appear only once. The sequenced sample was PBMCs or T cells enriched from blood (not recorded which). The receptor set was obtained from a woman between 45 and 65 years old who had recovered from COVID-19.

CDR3 region: CASSPGTGSYQPQHF. CDR3 nucleotide sequence: TGTGCCAGCAGCCCCGGGACAGGGTCTTATCAGCCCCAGCATTTT. V and J are TRBV27 and TRBJ1-5, with TRBD1 matching over 9 bases. This CDR3 contains 15 residues. Germline CDR1 and CDR2: MNHEY and SMNVEV (reference sequence). V lost 6 bases, J lost 5 bases, and 8 bases stayed unmatched.

V is TRBV7-3 and J is TRBJ2-2, with D unresolved. The V gene's germline CDR1 is SGHTA and CDR2 FQGTGA. CDR3 length: 14 residues. Trimming took off 0 bases at V and 6 bases at J, with 8 bases between the two ends. CDR3 loop: CASSLTPSPGELFF. The CDR3 DNA follows: TGTGCCAGCAGCTTAACCCCATCCCCCGGGGAGCTGTTTTTT.